Below, one T cell receptor beta chain is given with its context. The data derive from a study of Tregs in tolerant kidney transplant recipients. The length of the CDR3 is 12 residues. Germline V CDR1 and CDR2: ENHRY, SYGVKD. V was clipped by 6 bases and J by 6 bases; unmatched bases: 4. The data were produced by immunoSEQ multiplex PCR, yet TCRdb's version contains in-frame clones alone and is incomplete. The data hold approximately 75,000 clones, with 85% to 95% observed a single time. This chain uses TRBV10-3 with TRBJ1-2; 7 nucleotides align to TRBD1. The receptor's source is a human donor who received a combined kidney and bone marrow transplant. This material consisted of Tregs from blood, taken before the transplant. CDR3 residues: CAIRDTGDGYTF. The CDR3 coding sequence is TGTGCCATCAGGGATACAGGGGATGGCTACACCTTC.